This is a list of T cell receptor beta chains from one sample in a study of blood T cell repertoires in COVID-19. Sequencing used immunoSEQ multiplex PCR; TCRdb keeps in-frame clones, though not all of them. Of about 44,000 clones in the sample, about nine tenths are singletons; the top ten hold approximately 12%. Material: peripheral blood. These receptors came from a human donor in a cohort sampled during active COVID-19. Each CDR3 is given with its conserved first and last residue. A D gene is named only where the DNA matches it firmly. The listing skips clone size in some rows; elsewhere it reads once, few, many or a size class.

d_call	clone_size	v_call	j_call	cdr3_nt	cdr3_aa
-	-	TRBV2	TRBJ2-5	TGTGCCAGCAGTGAATTTTCGGAGACCCAGTACTTC	CASSEFSETQYF
-	once	TRBV18	TRBJ2-5	TGTGCCAGTAAAGCCAGCTCAACCGGGGAGACCCAGTACTTC	CASKASSTGETQYF
TRBD1	few	TRBV4-1	TRBJ2-7	TGCGCCAGCAGCCAAGTGGGACAGGGCCGCGAGCAGTACTTC	CASSQVGQGREQYF
TRBD1	-	TRBV18	TRBJ1-1	TGTGCCAGCTCACCTTCTCGGGACAGGGGTGAAGCTTTCTTT	CASSPSRDRGEAFF
TRBD2	-	TRBV6-2/TRBV6-3	TRBJ2-4	TGTGCCAGCAGTTACTCCGGGGGGAATTCGGACATTCAGTACTTC	CASSYSGGNSDIQYF
TRBD2	-	TRBV25-1	TRBJ2-7	TGTGCCAGCAGTGATTTCGGCGTGACTAGCACCTACGAGCAGTACTTC	CASSDFGVTSTYEQYF
-	-	TRBV4-2	TRBJ2-2	TGTGCCAGCAGCCAAGTGTCTATAACTGGGGAGCTGTTTTTT	CASSQVSITGELFF
TRBD2	-	TRBV7-9	TRBJ2-1	TGTGCCAGCAGTCCTAGCGGGAGGGCCTACAATGAGCAGTTCTTC	CASSPSGRAYNEQFF
-	-	TRBV9	TRBJ2-5	TGTGCCAGCAGCTCCCGACAGGGGAGGGGCGAGACCCAGTACTTC	CASSSRQGRGETQYF
TRBD1	few	TRBV19	TRBJ2-7	TGTGCCAGTAGTGCGGCCGGGACAGGGGGCTTCGAGCAGTACTTC	CASSAAGTGGFEQYF
-	-	TRBV7-8	TRBJ2-7	TGTGCCAGCAGCTTAGGAGATCTAATCTACGAGCAGTACTTC	CASSLGDLIYEQYF
-	-	TRBV7-3	TRBJ2-1	TGTGCCAGCAGCCTTGGCGGGATGGCCTACAATGAGCAGTTCTTC	CASSLGGMAYNEQFF
TRBD1	-	TRBV30	TRBJ1-1	TGTGCCTGGGGGACAGGTATGAACACTGAAGCTTTCTTT	CAWGTGMNTEAFF
-	-	TRBV28	TRBJ2-4	TGTGCCACCCTAGCCGGAAACATTCAGTACTTC	CATLAGNIQYF
-	-	TRBV11-2	TRBJ2-3	TGTGCCAGCACCAAGTGGATTGGGAGCCCCTTGAGCACAGATACGCAGTATTTT	CASTKWIGSPLSTDTQYF
TRBD1	-	TRBV19	TRBJ1-1	TGTGCCAGTATGGGCAGGGGGCAAATGAACACTGAAGCTTTCTTT	CASMGRGQMNTEAFF
-	-	TRBV2	TRBJ1-2	TGTGCCAGCGGGGCAGGGCGGTCTTATGGCTACACCTTC	CASGAGRSYGYTF
TRBD2	-	TRBV28	TRBJ2-3	TGTGCCAGCAGTCCCGGACTAGCGGTTAGCACAGATACGCAGTATTTT	CASSPGLAVSTDTQYF
-	-	TRBV6-2/TRBV6-3	TRBJ1-1	TGTGCCAGCAGTTACTCGATCGCGGGCGAGAACACTGAAGCTTTCTTT	CASSYSIAGENTEAFF
-	-	TRBV20-1	TRBJ1-2	TGCAGTGCCCCCCCCGAGGTCTACACCTTC	CSAPPEVYTF
-	-	TRBV3-1/TRBV3-2	TRBJ2-3	TGTGCCAGCAGCCAAAGGAGGGCTTCTCTCGATACGCAGTATTTT	CASSQRRASLDTQYF
-	-	TRBV6-2/TRBV6-3	TRBJ2-5	TGTGCCAGCAGCCCCCTGAGGGGGAGAGAGACCCAGTACTTC	CASSPLRGRETQYF
-	-	TRBV9	TRBJ1-5	TGTGCCAGCAGCGTGCTACAGGGAAATCAGCCCCAGCATTTT	CASSVLQGNQPQHF
TRBD1	-	TRBV6-2/TRBV6-3	TRBJ1-6	TGTGCCAGCAGTCAACACAGGGGAAGCTCCTATAATTCACCCCTCCACTTT	CASSQHRGSSYNSPLHF
-	-	TRBV30	TRBJ1-2	TGTGCCTGGAGTACTCGGAGGGGCTACACCTTC	CAWSTRRGYTF
TRBD2	-	TRBV7-2	TRBJ2-1	TGTGCCAGCAGCTTAGTAGTATCGGGGGGCAATGAGCAGTTCTTC	CASSLVVSGGNEQFF
TRBD2	few	TRBV4-2	TRBJ2-3	TGTGCCAGCAGACCCGAGACTAGCTGGGGCAGCACAGATACGCAGTATTTT	CASRPETSWGSTDTQYF
-	-	TRBV10-3	TRBJ2-4	TGTGCCATCAGTTCCTGGGAGGTTGGGAAGTCGGACATTCAGTACTTC	CAISSWEVGKSDIQYF
-	-	TRBV2	TRBJ2-7	TGTGCCAGCAGTGTTGAGGGCTCCTACGAGCAGTACTTC	CASSVEGSYEQYF
-	-	TRBV6-6	TRBJ1-2	TGTGCCAGCGGACAGCCAACCTATGGCTACACCTTC	CASGQPTYGYTF
-	-	TRBV4-3	TRBJ2-3	TGCGCCAGCAGCCTCTCGGACTCAACAGATACGCAGTATTTT	CASSLSDSTDTQYF
-	-	TRBV7-2	TRBJ2-1	TGTGCCAGCAGCTTAACGGGTGGCAATGAGCAGTTCTTC	CASSLTGGNEQFF
TRBD1	-	TRBV18	TRBJ2-4	TGTGCCAGCTCACCCGGACAGGATCCGGACATTCAGTACTTC	CASSPGQDPDIQYF
TRBD1	-	TRBV7-2	TRBJ2-1	TGTGCCAGCAGTAACGACAGGGGGTTCCACAATGAGCAGTTCTTC	CASSNDRGFHNEQFF
TRBD2	-	TRBV24-1	TRBJ2-1	TGTGCCACCAGTGGTGTTGGGAGGGATGAGCAGTTCTTC	CATSGVGRDEQFF
-	-	TRBV3-1/TRBV3-2	TRBJ2-1	TGTGCCAGCAGCAGGCAGGGATCCTACAATGAGCAGTTCTTC	CASSRQGSYNEQFF
TRBD2	few	TRBV2	TRBJ2-3	TGTGCCAGCAGTGGGCTAGCGGGAGTAGGTACAGATACGCAGTATTTT	CASSGLAGVGTDTQYF
-	-	TRBV6-2/TRBV6-3	TRBJ1-4	TGTGCCAGCAGTTACCTGGGGAGCACTAATGAAAAACTGTTTTTT	CASSYLGSTNEKLFF
TRBD1	-	TRBV6-4	TRBJ1-2	TGTGCCAGCAGTCCGACAGGGACCCACTATGGCTACACCTTC	CASSPTGTHYGYTF
-	-	TRBV6-2/TRBV6-3	TRBJ2-3	TGTGCCAGCAGTTACGTAGCGACAGATACGCAGTATTTT	CASSYVATDTQYF
TRBD1	-	TRBV25-1	TRBJ2-3	TGTGCCAGCGGGGACAGGAAAATTCCAGATACGCAGTATTTT	CASGDRKIPDTQYF
-	once	TRBV15	TRBJ2-3	TGTGCCACCAGCAGACCAACGACTACCTCTTTCTCAGATACGCAGTATTTT	CATSRPTTTSFSDTQYF
-	-	TRBV28	TRBJ2-7	TGTGCCAGCAGGGCCAGGGGGGCTTTCTACGAGCAGTACTTC	CASRARGAFYEQYF
TRBD2	once	TRBV12-5	TRBJ2-5	TGTGCTAGTGGTTTGGGAGCGGGAGCTGTCGAGACCCAGTACTTC	CASGLGAGAVETQYF
TRBD2	-	TRBV19	TRBJ2-7	TGTGCCAGTAGTCTGAGAGCGGGAGCAGCCTACGAGCAGTACTTC	CASSLRAGAAYEQYF
TRBD2	-	TRBV6-5	TRBJ2-1	TGTGCCAGCAGTCCTTCTAGCGGGAGTTTGCGTGGGCAGTTCTTC	CASSPSSGSLRGQFF
-	-	TRBV29-1	TRBJ1-2	TGCAGCGTGGGGGACACCCGATGGGGCTACACCTTC	CSVGDTRWGYTF
TRBD1	-	TRBV29-1	TRBJ1-1	TGCAGCGCATTTACAGGGGCCAGGGGAGCTTTCTTT	CSAFTGARGAFF
TRBD1	-	TRBV11-2	TRBJ1-6	TGTGCCAGCAGCTACAGGGGGAGAAATTCACCCCTCCACTTT	CASSYRGRNSPLHF
TRBD1	-	TRBV27	TRBJ1-1	TGTGCCAGCAGTCGGACAGGGGGCTTGAACACTGAAGCTTTCTTT	CASSRTGGLNTEAFF